The 30 T cell receptor beta chains below all came from one sample that was sequenced in a study of regulatory dendritic cells for organ transplantation. Clones were read by immunoSEQ multiplex PCR, and TCRdb kept only the in-frame ones, dropping some. Of 25,000 or so clones listed, approximately 78% were seen once; the top ten hold 0.095% to 0.12%. Material: naive CD4+ T cells from blood. The subset here: CD45RA+ naive T cells. The origin of the receptors is a human donor in good health.

Only one count was recorded for this clone. The CDR3 here is CASSQRRRGGRGRSETQYF. CDR3 nucleotides: TGTGCCAGCAGCCAGAGGCGGCGGGGGGGCCGGGGGCGAAGTGAGACCCAGTACTTC. The chain has TRBV7-2 and TRBJ2-5; TRBD2 matches 9 bases. The CDR3 is 19 residues long. CDR1 SGHTA and CDR2 FQGNSA come from the germline V gene. V lost 5 bases, J lost 5 bases, and 21 bases stayed unmatched.

This sequence joins TRBV2 and TRBJ2-7; TRBD1 aligns across 11 bases. Germline V gene sequence: CDR1 SNHLY, CDR2 FYNNEI. The CDR3 length is 15 residues. V lost 3 bases and J lost 5; bases outside the gene matches: 6. Here the CDR3 DNA reads TGTGCCAGCAGTGAGACTGGGGGACAGGGGGACGAGCAGTACTTC. This sequence encodes CASSETGGQGDEQYF.

The rearrangement joins TRBV4-3 to TRBJ2-1; 14 nucleotides match TRBD2. CDR1 and CDR2 from the germline V gene are LGHNA and YSLEER. V shed 4 bases, J shed 5 bases, and the junction held 7 bases outside the gene matches. The CDR3 extends over 17 amino acids. The CDR3: CASSRGTSGGPNNEQFF. For the CDR3, the DNA is TGCGCCAGCAGCCGAGGGACTAGCGGGGGCCCTAACAATGAGCAGTTCTTC.

The chain couples TRBV27 to TRBJ2-2; no clear D gene. From germline, CDR1 is MNHEY and CDR2 SMNVEV (reference sequence). Trimming removed 5 bases at V and 4 bases at J, with 8 bases between. The CDR3 totals 13 residues. The CDR3 nucleotides are TGTGCCAGCAGTCCCTCCCGCACCGGGGAGCTGTTTTTT. This codes for CASSPSRTGELFF.

This rearrangement joins TRBV7-9 to TRBJ2-1; 12 nucleotides align to TRBD1. V lost 3 bases, J lost 9 bases, and 9 bases stayed unmatched. This CDR3 spans 16 amino acids. Germline V gene lookup returns CDR1 SEHNR and CDR2 FQNEAQ (reference sequence). CDR3 sequence reads: CASSFKWDRGLPEQFF. The DNA of the CDR3 is TGTGCCAGCAGCTTTAAATGGGACAGGGGGCTCCCTGAGCAGTTCTTC.

The chain recombines TRBV5-1 with TRBJ2-1, with D tentatively TRBD2 (6 bases). The CDR3 totals 12 residues. Germline CDR1 SGHRS, CDR2 YFSETQ. V gave up 2 bases and J gave up 7 bases, with 7 bases separating them. CDR3 bases: TGCGCCAGCAGCTTCCGGGGGAATGAGCAGTTCTTC. Its protein is CASSFRGNEQFF.

J is TRBJ2-1 and V is TRBV6-5; the D gene is possibly TRBD1 (6 bases). Per the germline V gene, CDR1 is MNHEY and CDR2 is SVGAGI. V lost 5 bases and J 9 bases, leaving 14 bases between the germline ends. The CDR3 contains 13 residues. CDR3 sequence reads: CASSLNRVGEQFF. The DNA of the CDR3 is TGTGCCAGCAGTCTAAACAGGGTTGGTGAGCAGTTCTTC.

J is TRBJ2-5 and V is TRBV27; 11 nucleotides line up with TRBD2. Per germline, CDR1 MNHEY and CDR2 SMNVEV (reference sequence). CDR3 length equals 16 residues. Losses at the gene ends were 5 bases for V and 4 bases for J; bases not matched to a gene: 9. In DNA, the CDR3 is TGTGCCAGCAGTCCTACTAGCGGGGGAGTACCAGAGACCCAGTACTTC. Protein: CASSPTSGGVPETQYF.

The sample holds one count of this clone. V gene TRBV5-5 combines with J gene TRBJ2-5, with D tentatively TRBD2 (6 bases). The V gene lost 2 bases and the J gene lost 5 bases, with 13 bases spanning the gap. The CDR3 runs 14 residues. Germline V lookup: CDR1 SGHKS, CDR2 YYEKEE (reference sequence). CDR3 residues: CASSFVASGETQYF. The DNA of the CDR3 is TGTGCCAGCAGCTTTGTGGCAAGCGGGGAGACCCAGTACTTC. Combining the CDR3 with reference TRBV5-5 and TRBJ2-5 gives the whole variable domain DAGVTQSPTHLIKTRGQQVTLRCSPISGHKSVSWYQQVLGQGPQFIFQYYEKEERGRGNFPDRFSARQFPNYSSELNVNALLLGDSALYLCASSFVASGETQYFGPGTRLLVL.

The gene calls are TRBV5-1 and TRBJ1-1; TRBD1 matches at 8 bases. Germline V gene lookup returns CDR1 SGHRS and CDR2 YFSETQ. V lost 5 bases, J lost 5 bases, and 8 bases stayed unmatched. This CDR3 comprises 14 residues. CDR3 DNA sequence: TGCGCCAGCAGGCCGACAGGGGCGAGAACTGAAGCTTTCTTT. It is translated as CASRPTGARTEAFF.

The CDR3 region has the DNA TGCGCCAGCAGCTTTGACAGGGTTCAGGGCACTGAAGCTTTCTTT. The encoded protein is CASSFDRVQGTEAFF. The chain is built from TRBV5-1 and TRBJ1-1, with 7 positions matching TRBD1. V was pared by 2 bases and J by 4 bases, with 8 bases of the junction left unmatched. The CDR3 length is 15 residues. Germline loops: CDR1 SGHRS, CDR2 YFSETQ.

The chain couples TRBV4-1 to TRBJ2-1, with TRBD1 as a possible D gene (6 bases). V lost 1 base and J 6 bases, leaving 16 bases between the germline ends. The CDR3 sequence is 16 residues long. Germline-derived CDR1 and CDR2 are MGHRA and YSYEKL. The CDR3 DNA follows: TGCGCCAGCAGCCAAGGGACAGTGCTTCGGGGCAATGAGCAGTTCTTC. Protein sequence: CASSQGTVLRGNEQFF.

This sequence joins TRBV6-1 and TRBJ1-2; D is possibly TRBD1 (6 bases). The CDR3 totals 14 residues. Trimming pared 6 bases from V and 6 bases from J, leaving 17 bases between. The germline CDR1 and CDR2 sequences are MNHNS and SASEGT. The CDR3 here is CASRNSDRLDGYTF. Here the CDR3 DNA reads TGTGCCAGCAGAAACAGTGACAGGCTCGATGGCTACACCTTC.

The V gene is TRBV11-2, the J gene TRBJ2-7, with TRBD2 identical over 11 bases. V trimming: 0 bases; J trimming: 3 bases; junction bases outside the gene matches: 10. Germline assignment: CDR1 SGHAT and CDR2 FQNNGV. CDR3 size: 18 residues. The CDR3 spells CASSLDALAGGLSYEQYF. The CDR3 region has the DNA TGTGCCAGCAGCTTAGATGCCCTAGCGGGGGGCCTAAGCTACGAGCAGTACTTC. Complete variable domain (other parts from reference TRBV11-2 and TRBJ2-7): EAGVAQSPRYKIIEKRQSVAFWCNPISGHATLYWYQQILGQGPKLLIQFQNNGVVDDSQLPKDRFSAERLKGVDSTLKIQPAKLEDSAVYLCASSLDALAGGLSYEQYFGPGTRLTVT.

This chain's CDR3 is CAISESRQEIEKLFF. Here the CDR3 DNA reads TGTGCCATCAGTGAGTCCCGACAGGAAATAGAAAAACTGTTTTTT. The chain recombines TRBV10-3 with TRBJ1-4, with D possibly being TRBD1 (6 bases). The CDR3 has 15 amino acids. Trimming left V 0 bases short and J 8 bases short, with 13 bases between. Germline CDR1 reads ENHRY; CDR2 reads SYGVKD.

Regarding this clone: This CDR3 is also generated by other DNA sequences in the sample. This chain connects TRBV2 to TRBJ2-3, with TRBD2 matching over 12 bases. The CDR3 covers 15 residues. Germline V gives CDR1 SNHLY, CDR2 FYNNEI. The junction had 0 bases not matched to a gene; V was cut back by 2 bases and J by 3 bases. The CDR3 DNA follows: TGTGCCAGCAGTGAACTAGCGGGGGGGACAGATACGCAGTATTTT. This gives the protein CASSELAGGTDTQYF.

The CDR3: CASSQDTSGATDEQFF. The DNA of the CDR3 is TGCGCCAGCAGCCAAGACACTAGCGGGGCTACCGATGAGCAGTTCTTC. The rearrangement joins TRBV4-1 to TRBJ2-1; TRBD2 matches 10 bases. CDR1 MGHRA and CDR2 YSYEKL come from the germline V gene. J lost 8 bases, V lost 0 bases, and 7 bases had no gene match. This CDR3 spans 16 amino acids.

The chain carries TRBV2 and TRBJ2-5; possible D gene TRBD1, 8 bases. V lost 7 bases, J lost 5 bases, and 20 bases lay in between. The CDR3 is 15 amino acids. Germline values: CDR1 SNHLY, CDR2 FYNNEI. CDR3 nucleotide sequence: TGTGCCAGCATAGGACAGGGTTCGGGAGGTGAGACCCAGTACTTC. Translating gives CASIGQGSGGETQYF.

The chain employs TRBV28 and TRBJ2-7; possibly TRBD2 for D (7 bases). The CDR3 covers 17 residues. Germline V gene data show CDR1 as MDHEN and CDR2 as SYDVKM. Trimming removed 6 bases at V and 10 bases at J, with 31 bases between. CDR3 loop: CASSQGGGRIGYVGQYF. For the CDR3, the DNA is TGTGCCAGCAGCCAAGGGGGGGGCAGGATCGGCTACGTTGGACAGTACTTC.

This clone was observed a handful of times. This rearrangement joins TRBV11-3 to TRBJ2-7; 7 bases line up with TRBD1. This CDR3 region has 15 residues. Germline V gene lookup returns CDR1 SGHNT and CDR2 YENEEA. The V segment lost 5 bases and the J segment 3 bases; nucleotides outside the gene matches: 10. CDR3: CASSPGAGGVYEQYF. The CDR3 DNA sequence: TGTGCCAGCAGCCCCGGGGCAGGGGGTGTCTACGAGCAGTACTTC.

The rearrangement joins TRBV4-2 to TRBJ1-6; TRBD1 matches at 8 bases. The CDR3 length is 17 residues. Unmatched junction bases numbered 9, after V lost 1 base and J lost 7 bases. Germline values: CDR1 LGHNA, CDR2 YNFKEQ. The CDR3 reads CASSQGGTGAGNSPLHF. Here the CDR3 DNA reads TGTGCCAGCAGCCAAGGGGGGACAGGCGCTGGAAATTCACCCCTCCACTTT.

This chain connects TRBV11-2 to TRBJ1-1; D perhaps matches TRBD1 (6 bases). The length of the CDR3 is 14 residues. V was pared by 5 bases and J by 3 bases, with 13 bases between. Germline CDR1 is SGHAT and CDR2 is FQNNGV. CDR3 in amino acids: CASSLTDRDTEAFF. The CDR3 region has the DNA TGTGCCAGCAGCCTCACGGACAGAGACACTGAAGCTTTCTTT.

This clone was picked up one time. This sequence joins TRBV9 and TRBJ2-5, with 12 bases that match TRBD2. Unmatched junction bases numbered 12, after V lost 4 bases and J lost 5 bases. CDR1 and CDR2 from the germline V gene are SGDLS and YYNGEE. CDR3 size: 17 residues. In DNA form, the CDR3 reads TGTGCCAGCAGCCACGGACTAGCGGGGCTAGCGTGGGAGACCCAGTACTTC. Its translation: CASSHGLAGLAWETQYF.

The chain employs TRBV5-1 and TRBJ2-1, with 11 bases that match TRBD1. Trimming took 3 bases from V and 6 from J; bases not matched to a gene: 2. The CDR3 runs 14 residues. Germline V CDR1 and CDR2: SGHRS, YFSETQ. The CDR3 is CASSSGTGGNEQFF. The CDR3 region has the DNA TGCGCCAGCAGCTCCGGGACAGGGGGCAATGAGCAGTTCTTC.

The chain recombines TRBV9 with TRBJ1-1, with 7 bases that match TRBD1. Per germline, CDR1 SGDLS and CDR2 YYNGEE. V lost 4 bases to trimming and J lost 1 base; unmatched junction nucleotides: 4. The CDR3 loop spans 14 amino acids. CDR3: CASSPRTGNTEAFF. The DNA of the CDR3 is TGTGCCAGCAGCCCCCGGACAGGGAACACTGAAGCTTTCTTT. Using reference TRBV9 and TRBJ1-1 for the parts outside the CDR3, the full variable domain is DSGVTQTPKHLITATGQRVTLRCSPRSGDLSVYWYQQSLDQGLQFLIQYYNGEERAKGNILERFSAQQFPDLHSELNLSSLELGDSALYFCASSPRTGNTEAFFGQGTRLTVV.

This clone was seen more than once but under ten times. The J gene is TRBJ1-5, the V gene TRBV5-4; D is perhaps TRBD1 (5 bases). Trimming took off 2 bases at V and 2 bases at J, with 14 bases between the two ends. The length of the CDR3 is 16 residues. The germline V gene has CDR1 SGHNT and CDR2 YYREEE (reference sequence). The CDR3 DNA sequence: TGTGCCAGCAGCTTCGGGGGGACGGGGGGCAATCAGCCCCAGCATTTT. Translating it yields CASSFGGTGGNQPQHF.

The rearrangement uses TRBV7-8 and TRBJ2-5; TRBD2 might be the D (6 bases). The CDR3 sequence is 13 residues long. V lost 5 bases, J lost 1 base, and 8 bases lay in between. The germline V gene has CDR1 SGHVS and CDR2 FQNEAQ. The CDR3 DNA is TGTGCCAGCAGCCGGGGGTTCCAAGAGACCCAGTACTTC. Translation gives CASSRGFQETQYF.

The chain carries TRBV5-1 and TRBJ2-2; D may be TRBD1 (7 bases). Germline CDR1 is SGHRS and CDR2 is YFSETQ. The CDR3 sequence is 14 residues long. With 1 base removed from V and 7 bases from J, the gap between germline ends came to 11 bases. CDR3 sequence (DNA): TGCGCCAGCAGCTTGAGGGGGCGGGGCGGGGAGCTGTTTTTT. It specifies CASSLRGRGGELFF.

The CDR3 is CASSSTGNYEQYF. The CDR3 bases are TGTGCCAGCAGCTCGACCGGGAATTACGAGCAGTACTTC. V usage is TRBV11-2 and J usage is TRBJ2-7, with a tentative D call TRBD2 (5 bases). V lost 4 bases, J lost 4 bases, and 11 bases lay in between. Germline CDR1 and CDR2: SGHAT and FQNNGV. The CDR3 covers 13 residues.

The genes are TRBV11-3 and TRBJ2-3; 9 bases line up with TRBD2. The CDR3 sequence is 14 residues long. After removal of 5 bases from V and 6 bases from J, the junction contained 6 bases not matched to a gene. Germline loops: CDR1 SGHNT, CDR2 YENEEA. CDR3 amino acids: CASSIAGGLDTQYF. The CDR3, as DNA: TGTGCCAGCAGCATCGCGGGAGGGCTCGATACGCAGTATTTT. Filled out from reference TRBV11-3 and TRBJ2-3, the complete variable domain reads EAGVVQSPRYKIIEKKQPVAFWCNPISGHNTLYWYLQNLGQGPELLIRYENEEAVDDSQLPKDRFSAERLKGVDSTLKIQPAELGDSAVYLCASSIAGGLDTQYFGPGTRLTVL.